Following are 11 T cell receptor beta chains from one sample sequenced in a study of human T cells and chemical hapten exposure. TCRdb independently ran MiXCR on the RACE reads; one entry per CDR3 protein. The table includes tens of thousands of distinct CDR3 sequences, roughly an eighth detected once. The time point here: patch test 3, about 24 weeks after DPC sensitization. Treatment noted: therapeutic diphenylcyclopropenone sensitization with weekly scalp DPC. Whole blood that had not been fractionated was the source of extracted total RNA. Sample: whole blood, taken in connection with sensitization to the hapten diphenylcyclopropenone (DPC). The origin of the receptors is a woman aged 40-49 years with alopecia areata. Some clones in this sample may be carry-over from other donors' samples.

In its sample, this clonotype was seen a few times. V is TRBV20-1 and J is TRBJ2-5; the D is unclear. Per germline, CDR1 DFQATT and CDR2 SNEGSKA (reference sequence). The CDR3 consists of 12 residues. CDR3 amino acids: CSAPSLQETQYF. CDR3 DNA: TGCAGCGCCCCAAGTTTGCAAGAGACCCAGTACTTC.

V gene TRBV28 combines with J gene TRBJ2-7; 8 bases match TRBD1. V lost 8 bases and J lost 1; bases outside the gene matches: 4. Germline assignment: CDR1 MDHEN and CDR2 SYDVKM. CDR3 length: 13 amino acids. The CDR3: CASRGQGSYEQYF. CDR3 DNA sequence: TGTGCCAGCCGCGGACAGGGTTCCTACGAGCAGTACTTC.

This clonotype appeared many times. This rearrangement joins TRBV29-1 to TRBJ2-5; D remains unclear. CDR3 size: 12 residues. Germline CDR1 SQVTM, CDR2 ANQGSEA. Trimming took 4 bases from V and 1 from J, leaving 7 bases between them. CDR3 in DNA: TGCAGCGTTGTTACAGCCCAAGAGACCCAGTACTTC. Amino acid sequence: CSVVTAQETQYF.

This chain joins TRBV11-3 and TRBJ2-1; 12 bases fit TRBD2. This CDR3 region has 15 residues. Germline V gene data show CDR1 as SGHNT and CDR2 as YENEEA. Trimming removed 5 bases from V and 6 bases from J; junction bases left unmatched: 5. CDR3 nucleotide sequence: TGTGCCAGCAGCCCTTGGACTAGCGGGGTCAATGAGCAGTTCTTC. Amino acid sequence: CASSPWTSGVNEQFF.

In its sample, this clonotype was seen a few times. V usage is TRBV7-9 and J usage is TRBJ1-1; D is unresolved. Between the trimmed V and J ends, which lost 5 bases and 5 bases, there was a span of 9 bases. The CDR3 is 12 amino acids. The V gene's germline CDR1 is SEHNR and CDR2 FQNEAQ (reference sequence). The CDR3 region has the DNA TGTGCCAGCAGCCTATGGAATACTGAAGCTTTCTTT. It specifies CASSLWNTEAFF.

The chain recombines TRBV7-9 with TRBJ1-1; D unresolved. The germline V and J ends were trimmed by 8 bases and 3 bases, with 13 bases remaining between them. The CDR3 is made up of 13 amino acids. CDR1 is SEHNR, CDR2 FQNEAQ, per germline (reference sequence). For the CDR3, the DNA is TGTGCCAGCCGACAACAACGGGACACTGAAGCTTTCTTT. Translated, it gives CASRQQRDTEAFF. Full variable domain (missing parts from reference TRBV7-9 and TRBJ1-1): DTGVSQNPRHKITKRGQNVTFRCDPISEHNRLYWYRQTLGQGPEFLTYFQNEAQLEKSRLLSDRFSAERPKGSFSTLEIQRTEQGDSAMYLCASRQQRDTEAFFGQGTRLTVV.

Many counts were recorded for this clonotype. The gene calls are TRBV7-9 and TRBJ2-1; no definite D call. V lost 5 bases to trimming and J lost 8 bases, with 13 bases between them. The CDR3 contains 13 residues. CDR1 is SEHNR and CDR2 is FQNEAQ in the germline V gene (reference sequence). CDR3 DNA sequence: TGTGCCAGCAGCCCCTCTGGTCCCTATGAGCAGTTCTTC. This translates into CASSPSGPYEQFF.

V is TRBV2 and J is TRBJ2-5, with unresolved D. Per germline, CDR1 SNHLY and CDR2 FYNNEI. V was clipped by 3 bases and J by 6 bases, with 5 bases between them. This CDR3 has 11 residues. CDR3 sequence reads: CASSDRKTQYF. In DNA, the CDR3 is TGTGCCAGCAGTGACCGGAAGACCCAGTACTTC.

This clonotype was seen repeatedly, ten times or more. V is TRBV5-6 and J is TRBJ2-4; D is undetermined. CDR1 SGHDT and CDR2 YYEEEE come from the germline V gene. Deletions cut 4 bases from V and 3 bases from J, with 8 bases between. This CDR3 spans 13 amino acids. The CDR3 spells CASSPLDKNIQYF. DNA for the CDR3: TGTGCCAGCAGCCCCCTAGACAAAAACATTCAGTACTTC.

This chain links TRBV28 with TRBJ2-5; 8 bases are a match to TRBD1. The CDR3 totals 15 residues. Per the germline V gene, CDR1 is MDHEN and CDR2 is SYDVKM. V lost 6 bases, J lost 1 base, and 7 bases stayed unmatched. This chain's CDR3 is CASSPTGQGQETQYF. DNA for the CDR3: TGTGCCAGCAGCCCCACCGGACAGGGCCAAGAGACCCAGTACTTC. The variable domain in full, completed from reference TRBV28 and TRBJ2-5, reads DVKVTQSSRYLVKRTGEKVFLECVQDMDHENMFWYRQDPGLGLRLIYFSYDVKMKEKGDIPEGYSVSREKKERFSLILESASTNQTSMYLCASSPTGQGQETQYFGPGTRLLVL.

There are many counts of this clonotype. This rearrangement joins TRBV5-1 to TRBJ2-5; D not resolved. Germline V lookup: CDR1 SGHRS, CDR2 YFSETQ. The CDR3 spans 11 residues. The V and J ends lost 3 bases and 0 bases respectively, with 0 bases between them. The CDR3: CASSYQETQYF. CDR3 bases: TGCGCCAGCAGCTACCAAGAGACCCAGTACTTC.